This T cell receptor (beta chain) is from a study of OX40 agonist ivuxolimab in advanced cancers. Overall study context: With ivuxolimab, an agonistic anti-OX40 (CD134) antibody, patients were treated. At 65% to 85% male, the cohort had a mean age of roughly 60 years, ranging from about 20 to 90. Points from the study as a whole: Several nonresponders also turned out to have low normalized T-cell clonal expansion.

The assay was immunoSEQ multiplex PCR, and TCRdb's table has in-frame clones only and misses some. The repertoire includes tens of thousands of clones, 79% of them detected once, and about 11% sits in the top ten. Regarding this clone: Its antigen is unknown.

V was clipped by 2 bases and J by 6 bases; unmatched bases: 6. Germline values: CDR1 MNHEY, CDR2 SMNVEV (reference sequence). The CDR3 has 15 amino acids. The chain uses TRBV27 and TRBJ2-1, with 8 bases aligning to TRBD1. The TCR originated in an adult with an advanced solid tumor such as melanoma, head and neck, liver or kidney cancer. Material: CD4+ or CD8+ T cells sorted from blood, obtained in a trial of the OX40 agonist ivuxolimab. The CDR3 DNA is TGTGCCAGCAGTTTACCAGGGGGCAGTCTCAATGAGCAGTTCTTC. It encodes CASSLPGGSLNEQFF.